This TCR beta chain was sequenced for a study of blood T cell repertoires in COVID-19 (dated by TCRdb to the early 2020s). As for the study more broadly: Samples from collaborators originated in the United States, Italy and Spain and spanned both the acute and convalescent phases of COVID-19. The prospective study material was composed of cDNA or gDNA derived from T cells, B-cell-depleted T cells, or PBMCs. Subjects who had been exposed to COVID-19, were actively infected with it, or had recovered from it provided the deeply sampled blood TCRbeta repertoires that made up the dataset. The repertoires were released in a freely available public database intended as a resource for research on the immune response to SARS-CoV-2. Samples came from the ongoing ImmuneRACE study (first 160 participants) plus 1,254 subjects from 6 global collaborators. A de-identified subject ID, COVID-19 status, age in years and sex were almost always included in the sample metadata. HLA class I and class II types, where available, came from metadata supplied by the sample provider rather than from assay-based typing.

What the authors observed across the whole study: The amount of clinical and demographic metadata varied by source and participant and was provided uncurated.

A second Seattle source provided samples from volunteer blood donors who had recovered from COVID-19. Whole blood was collected in K2EDTA tubes by collaborating institutions according to the institutions' own protocols. Collaborator samples were shipped for TCRbeta analysis as frozen whole blood, isolated PBMCs, or DNA extracted from either sample type. TCRbeta CDR3 regions were amplified from genomic DNA by means of the immunoSEQ Assay, a bias-controlled multiplex PCR. In the original analysis: The number of nucleated cells in each sample was estimated by amplification of reference gene primers within the assay. Sequence reads were collapsed and filtered to measure the absolute abundance of every unique TCRbeta CDR3 rearrangement. For each sample, productive Simpson clonality was calculated as the square root of Simpson's diversity index over productive rearrangements. The source is immuneACCESS, and TCRdb retained only in-frame sequences with V and J called. Part of the clones is not carried over; for the studies checked, unresolved V genes explain less than half of this, and the remainder is unexplained. Clone size and the V and J calls come from that table; the DNA yielded D and trimming. The sample includes 240,000 or so clones, with approximately 80% observed a single time. Roughly 2% of the sample lies in the top ten.

A note on this clone: This receptor's antigen is unknown. Base qualities were left out, and no much larger clone turns up one base away.

Taken from the germline V gene, the CDR1 and CDR2 loops are MDHEN and SYDVKM. Counted from cysteine to phenylalanine, this CDR3 has 17 amino acids. Of the read, only the CDR3 DNA is kept; its 51 bases are in frame from base 1. After removal of 8 bases from V and 0 bases from J, the junction retains 8 bases not matched to a gene. The TCR sequence derives from a man aged 25 to 40 who had recovered from COVID-19. The source material was peripheral blood. This chain is built from TRBV28 and TRBJ2-5; TRBD2 aligns with 14 central bases. The nucleotide sequence is given as TGTGCCAGCCTCGGACTAGCGGGGGGCAAATACCAAGAGACCCAGTACTTC. Translated, it gives CASLGLAGGKYQETQYF. Outside the CDR3, residues come from the reference TRBV28 and TRBJ2-5 proteins, so the full variable domain is: DVKVTQSSRYLVKRTGEKVFLECVQDMDHENMFWYRQDPGLGLRLIYFSYDVKMKEKGDIPEGYSVSREKKERFSLILESASTNQTSMYLCASLGLAGGKYQETQYFGPGTRLLVL.